This is a list of T cell receptor beta chains from one sample in a study of identical twins. TCRdb fed the 5' RACE reads into MiXCR, producing one record per CDR3 protein. The sample includes fewer than 250,000 distinct CDR3 sequences, 7.5% seen only once; the top ten take more than 5%. These records were also assigned to another study, of yellow fever vaccine responses in identical twins.

Sequenced material: CD8+ T cells sorted from blood. These receptors came from a woman in her late teens or twenties in good health. The CDR3 runs from the conserved cysteine through the conserved F or W. D genes are given only for firm matches. Rows give clone size only sometimes, using once, few, many, or a class for an expanded clone.

>TRBJ2-3|16|TRBV5-1|few|TRBD1
CASSSSGTERTDTQYF
TGCGCCAGCAGCTCCTCCGGGACAGAACGCACAGATACGCAGTATTTT
>TRBJ2-3|14|TRBV27|NA|NA
CASSSTGDPDTQYF
TGTGCCAGCAGTTCCACGGGGGATCCAGATACGCAGTATTTT
>TRBJ1-1|17|TRBV5-1|many|TRBD1
CASSAGQGLDPPTEAFF
TGCGCCAGCAGCGCCGGACAGGGATTGGATCCCCCCACTGAAGCTTTCTTT
>TRBJ1-2|13|TRBV14|few|NA
CASSPKWGYGYTF
TGTGCCAGCAGCCCGAAATGGGGGTATGGCTACACCTTC
>TRBJ2-1|16|TRBV3-1|few|TRBD2
CASSHEGGSGRNEQFF
TGTGCCAGCAGCCACGAGGGGGGTAGCGGGAGAAATGAGCAGTTCTTC
>TRBJ2-7|16|TRBV9|NA|TRBD1
CASSPRDSSTRYEQYF
TGTGCCAGCAGCCCCCGGGACAGCTCAACCCGCTACGAGCAGTACTTC
>TRBJ1-1|13|TRBV9|few|TRBD1
CASPKTGLHEAFF
TGTGCCAGCCCTAAGACAGGGCTCCATGAAGCTTTCTTT
>TRBJ2-7|12|TRBV27|few|NA
CASSSGSDEQYF
TGTGCCAGCAGCTCAGGCTCGGACGAGCAGTACTTC
>TRBJ2-2|17|TRBV5-1|NA|TRBD2
CASSLRGGLAATGELFF
TGCGCCAGCAGCTTAAGAGGCGGACTAGCGGCCACCGGGGAGCTGTTTTTT
>TRBJ2-2|14|TRBV4-1|few|NA
CASSQEWGVRELFF
TGCGCCAGCAGCCAAGAGTGGGGGGTTCGGGAGCTGTTTTTT
>TRBJ1-2|14|TRBV27|many|NA
CASSLMLGSYGYTF
TGTGCCAGCAGCCTGATGCTAGGTTCCTATGGCTACACCTTC
>TRBJ2-3|15|TRBV7-2|NA|TRBD2
CASGQSSGGADTQYF
TGTGCCAGCGGACAATCTAGCGGGGGGGCAGATACGCAGTATTTT
>TRBJ1-1|14|TRBV9|few|TRBD1
CASSARTGRTEAFF
TGTGCCAGCAGCGCCCGGACAGGACGAACTGAAGCTTTCTTT
>TRBJ1-4|15|TRBV9|few|NA
CASSGGGGANEKLFF
TGTGCCAGCAGCGGGGGAGGAGGGGCTAATGAAAAACTGTTTTTT
>TRBJ1-5|15|TRBV14|NA|TRBD1
CASSAGQGRGQPQHF
TGTGCCAGCAGCGCCGGACAGGGCAGGGGTCAGCCCCAGCATTTT
>TRBJ2-3|16|TRBV5-6|NA|NA
CASSLGQGRGTDTQYF
TGTGCCAGCAGCTTGGGGCAGGGCCGAGGCACAGATACGCAGTATTTT
>TRBJ2-1|14|TRBV6-5|NA|TRBD2
CASSYSASGIEQFF
TGTGCCAGCAGTTACTCGGCTAGCGGGATCGAGCAGTTCTTC
>TRBJ1-2|16|TRBV27|many|NA
CASSGRAQSLNYGYTF
TGTGCCAGCAGCGGAAGGGCGCAGTCACTTAACTATGGCTACACCTTC
>TRBJ2-1|15|TRBV24-1|many|NA
CATSDSHTHYNEQFF
TGTGCCACCAGTGATTCCCATACCCACTACAATGAGCAGTTCTTC
>TRBJ1-4|14|TRBV12-3/TRBV12-4|many|TRBD1
CASSSGTADEKLFF
TGTGCCAGCAGTTCCGGGACAGCTGATGAAAAACTGTTTTTT
>TRBJ1-6|16|TRBV4-1|few|NA
CASGASGLNYNSPLHF
TGCGCCAGCGGCGCATCCGGACTGAACTATAATTCACCCCTCCACTTT
>TRBJ2-1|15|TRBV3-1|NA|TRBD2
CATSPGLVRYNEQFF
TGTGCCACCTCCCCAGGACTAGTTCGGTACAATGAGCAGTTCTTC
>TRBJ2-3|17|TRBV28|NA|TRBD2
CASSSGTSGPSTDTQYF
TGTGCCAGCAGTTCCGGGACTAGCGGCCCTAGCACAGATACGCAGTATTTT
>TRBJ2-5|15|TRBV6-5|NA|TRBD1
CASSSGTGSQETQYF
TGTGCCAGCAGTTCGGGGACAGGGAGCCAAGAGACCCAGTACTTC
>TRBJ2-3|17|TRBV5-5|few|NA
CASSLEQGALYTDTQYF
TGTGCCAGCAGCTTGGAACAAGGGGCTTTGTACACAGATACGCAGTATTTT
>TRBJ2-5|15|TRBV15|NA|NA
CATSRDPQRQETQYF
TGTGCCACCAGCAGAGATCCCCAACGCCAAGAGACCCAGTACTTC
>TRBJ2-1|11|TRBV20-1|NA|NA
CSANLQNEQFF
TGCAGTGCAAATCTACAGAATGAGCAGTTCTTC
>TRBJ2-7|14|TRBV28|many|TRBD2
CASRSRWGGYEQYF
TGTGCCAGCAGATCCCGGTGGGGGGGCTACGAGCAGTACTTC
>TRBJ2-5|13|TRBV2|many|TRBD1
CASSVGQGKTQYF
TGTGCCAGCAGTGTGGGACAGGGAAAGACCCAGTACTTC